This TCR beta chain emerged from a study of Ad26.COV2.S vaccination and SARS-CoV-2 variants. Overall study: In the study, Ad26.COV2.S was injected intramuscularly once, or twice 56 days apart. Study results and caveats: In vaccinated individuals, spike-specific CD8+ and CD4+ T cell responses reportedly displayed substantial breadth.

CDR1 and CDR2 from the germline V gene are SGHNT and YENEEA. The CDR3 is 16 amino acids. With V trimmed by 5 bases and J by 4 bases, 7 bases remained unmatched. On this clone itself: Its antigen is not identified.

As to treatment: 19 received Ad26.COV2.S at low or high dose, single or two shots; five or six received placebo; per-sample allocation not given. Samples came from day 63 after the first vaccine or placebo injection. Repertoires were generated with immunoSEQ multiplex PCR, while TCRdb's copy carries only in-frame clones and drops some. The data hold about 470,000 clones, with less than 95% observed a single time. The V and J genes are TRBV11-3 and TRBJ2-2; 10 positions agree with TRBD2. The receptor was derived from a person aged 18-65 years who received the Ad26.COV2.S COVID-19 vaccine or a placebo. The material was peripheral blood, obtained in a trial of Ad26.COV2.S vaccine versus placebo. CDR3 residues: CASSPIAGGSTGELFF. The CDR3 DNA reads as TGTGCCAGCAGCCCCATAGCGGGAGGTTCCACCGGGGAGCTGTTTTTT.